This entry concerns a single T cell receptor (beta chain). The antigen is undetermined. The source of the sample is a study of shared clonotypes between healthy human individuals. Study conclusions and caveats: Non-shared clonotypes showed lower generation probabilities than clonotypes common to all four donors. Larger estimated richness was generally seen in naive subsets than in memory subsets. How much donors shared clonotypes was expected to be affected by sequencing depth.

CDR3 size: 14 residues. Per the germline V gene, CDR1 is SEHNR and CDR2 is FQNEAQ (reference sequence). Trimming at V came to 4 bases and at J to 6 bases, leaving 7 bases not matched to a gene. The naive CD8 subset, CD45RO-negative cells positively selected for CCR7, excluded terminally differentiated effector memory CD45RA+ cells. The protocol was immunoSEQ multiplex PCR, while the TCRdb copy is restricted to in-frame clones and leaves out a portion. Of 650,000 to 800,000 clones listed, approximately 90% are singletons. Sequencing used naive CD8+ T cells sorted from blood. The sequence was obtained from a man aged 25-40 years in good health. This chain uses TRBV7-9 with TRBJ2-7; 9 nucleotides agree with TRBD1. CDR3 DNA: TGTGCCAGCAGCTCGGGACAGGGAGCCTCCGAGCAGTACTTC. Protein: CASSSGQGASEQYF.